The next 19 T cell receptor beta chains were all read from a single sample in a study of regulatory T cells in long-lasting Graves disease (TCRdb year 2021). What the time point label conveys for this sample: newly diagnosed GD, antithyroid drugs for less than 3 months. For both TCR sequencing and RNA sequencing, RNA was extracted from PBMCs using TRIzol. The method behind the library was multiplex PCR. The listed sequencing device is Illumina HiSeq 4000. TCR beta libraries were built with iRepertoire HTBI primers and Arm-PCR amplification of CDR3 regions. TCRdb itself trimmed the public reads at Q25 with fastp, ran MiXCR and retained productive beta chains. A single entry per CDR3 protein holds the most common genes and DNA from its merged rows. Across this sample there are about 620,000 distinct CDR3 sequences, with around 15% seen only once. The ten largest clonotypes hold 15% to 20% of the sample.

This sample was shared with a second study, whose subject was T cells in Graves' hyperthyroidism and ophthalmopathy.

Sequencing was performed on peripheral blood mononuclear cells (PBMCs), taken at new diagnosis, from a patient treated with antithyroid drugs. These receptors were obtained from a woman under 40 with Graves disease. Donor details come from another sample of the same person, matched by shared clones.

This clonotype was observed a handful of times. The CDR3 sequence is CAWGSGEGIRSYEQYF. CDR3 nucleotide sequence: TGTGCCTGGGGCTCTGGGGAGGGAATACGCTCCTACGAGCAGTACTTC. The rearrangement joins TRBV30 to TRBJ2-7, with 7 positions matching TRBD2. The J segment lost 0 bases and the V segment lost 5 bases, leaving 13 bases of the junction unmatched. Germline CDR1 GTSNPN, CDR2 SVGIG (reference sequence). The CDR3 extends over 16 amino acids.

The CDR3 sequence is CASSSGRGRGEQYF. The CDR3 nucleotides are TGTGCCAGCAGTTCTGGGAGGGGGCGGGGGGAGCAGTACTTC. The chain recombines TRBV6-9 with TRBJ2-7; possibly TRBD1 or TRBD2 for D (7 bases each). V lost 4 bases and J 7 bases, leaving 17 bases between the germline ends. The CDR3 extends over 14 amino acids. Germline V lookup: CDR1 MNHGY, CDR2 SVAAGI.

Regarding this clonotype: This clone may be a read error of a much larger clone one base away. The chain employs TRBV6-6 and TRBJ2-1, with D perhaps TRBD2 (5 bases). Germline assignment: CDR1 MNHNY and CDR2 SVGAGI (reference sequence). The CDR3 covers 15 residues. The CDR3 DNA follows: TGTGCCAGCAGTTACTCGAGGGTAGGAGCGAGTGAGCAGCTCTTC. This encodes CASSYSRVGASEQLF.

This clonotype has ten or more counts. The chain joins TRBV10-2 to TRBJ1-6; 8 nucleotides align to TRBD1. The CDR3 spans 15 residues. The ends lost 7 bases at V and 7 bases at J; junction bases unmatched: 9. Germline CDR1 is WSHSY and CDR2 is SAAADI. The CDR3 here is CASKPMGTGNSPLHF. In nucleotides, the CDR3 is TGCGCCAGCAAACCAATGGGGACAGGAAATTCACCCCTCCACTTT.

V is TRBV5-1 and J is TRBJ2-5; 9 nucleotides align to TRBD1. V shed 4 bases, J shed 4 bases, and the junction held 14 bases outside the gene matches. This CDR3 has 17 amino acids. CDR1 and CDR2 (germline): SGHRS, YFSETQ. CDR3 nucleotides: TGCGCCAGCAGCCCGTCCCCCGGGACAGGGATAGTAGAGACCCAGTACTTC. This translates into CASSPSPGTGIVETQYF.

This clonotype occurred many times. The rearrangement links TRBV29-1 to TRBJ1-1; D is possibly TRBD1 (5 bases). The CDR3 has 15 amino acids. Germline CDR1 reads SQVTM; CDR2 reads ANQGSEA. The V end was cut by 4 bases, the J end by 6 bases, with 21 bases between. The CDR3 DNA reads TGCAGCGTTGGGACATGGCATGGGCGTAACGCTGAAGCTTTCTTT. Translating gives CSVGTWHGRNAEAFF.

The rearrangement links TRBV18 to TRBJ1-1; D ambiguous. Looked up from germline, CDR1 is KGHSH and CDR2 is LQKENI. V lost 3 bases and J 5 bases, leaving 7 bases between the germline ends. This CDR3 contains 12 residues. The CDR3 protein is CASSPSGTEAFF. In DNA, the CDR3 is TGTGCCAGCTCACCCTCCGGGACTGAAGCTTTCTTT.

This clonotype was observed a single time. V usage is TRBV7-3 and J usage is TRBJ1-1, with unresolved D. V was shortened by 4 bases and J by 1 base, with 7 bases between the two germline ends. Germline lookup yields CDR1 SGHTA and CDR2 FQGTGA. This CDR3 has 13 residues. The CDR3 here is CASSSAENTEAFF. CDR3 DNA: TGTGCCAGCAGCTCCGCAGAGAACACTGAAGCTTTCTTT.

This clonotype was detected many times. This chain uses TRBV30 with TRBJ1-4; a possible D gene is TRBD1 (6 bases). Germline V gene data show CDR1 as GTSNPN and CDR2 as SVGIG (reference sequence). The CDR3 consists of 13 residues. The V and J ends lost 1 base and 8 bases respectively, with 11 bases between them. CDR3 in amino acids: CAWSGGGGEKLFF. DNA of the CDR3: TGTGCCTGGAGTGGAGGGGGTGGAGAAAAACTGTTTTTT.

The V gene is TRBV9, the J gene TRBJ1-2; maybe TRBD1 (6 bases). The V gene's germline CDR1 is SGDLS and CDR2 YYNGEE. V was trimmed by 1 base and J by 8 bases, leaving 12 bases between them. The CDR3 length is 13 residues. In nucleotides, the CDR3 is TGTGCCAGCAGCGTACAGGGGATTGGCGGCTACACCTTC. This sequence encodes CASSVQGIGGYTF.

This clonotype was seen at least ten times. The rearrangement joins TRBV28 to TRBJ1-5, with D tentatively TRBD1 (5 bases). Trimming took 6 bases from V and 4 from J, leaving 16 bases between them. The CDR3 sequence is 15 residues long. The germline V gene encodes CDR1 MDHEN and CDR2 SYDVKM. CDR3 protein: CASSLTGTANQPQHF. The CDR3 DNA is TGTGCCAGCAGCCTCACGGGGACCGCTAATCAGCCCCAGCATTTT.

In its sample, this clonotype was seen many times. The junction departs from germline at one end; a sequencing error may be responsible. The CDR3 region has the DNA TGTGCCAGTGGTATAGCGGGAGTACGTCTTAACGAGCAGTACTTC. This translates into CASGIAGVRLNEQYF. V and J are TRBV19 and TRBJ2-7, with TRBD2 matching 9 bases. Germline V gene data show CDR1 as LNHDA and CDR2 as SQIVND (reference sequence). The CDR3 covers 15 residues.

This clonotype was detected many times. The chain employs TRBV2 and TRBJ1-5; 7 bases fit TRBD1. The trim removed 3 bases at V and 4 bases at J, leaving 3 bases unmatched. Germline CDR1 and CDR2: SNHLY and FYNNEI. This CDR3 is built from 14 residues. The CDR3 DNA reads TGTGCCAGCAGTGATCAGGGACAGAATCAGCCCCAGCATTTT. Amino acids: CASSDQGQNQPQHF. The variable domain in full, with the rest retrieved from reference TRBV2 and TRBJ1-5, is EPEVTQTPSHQVTQMGQEVILRCVPISNHLYFYWYRQILGQKVEFLVSFYNNEISEKSEIFDDQFSVERPDGSNFTLKIRSTKLEDSAMYFCASSDQGQNQPQHFGDGTRLSIL.

This clonotype showed up many times. The chain has TRBV3-1 and TRBJ2-7, with D tentatively TRBD1 or TRBD2 (5 bases each). CDR1 and CDR2 (germline): LGHDT, YNNKEL (reference sequence). V gave up 4 bases and J gave up 3 bases, with 19 bases separating them. This CDR3 is built from 16 residues. CDR3 DNA: TGTGCCAGCAGCCCGGCGTCAAAGGGGAGTGTCTACGAGCAGTACTTC. As protein: CASSPASKGSVYEQYF.

In this sample, this clonotype turned up many times. This chain links TRBV27 with TRBJ2-1, with D possibly being TRBD1 (6 bases). V shed 2 bases and J shed 7 bases, with 12 bases lying between them. Germline values: CDR1 MNHEY, CDR2 SMNVEV (reference sequence). The CDR3 extends over 14 amino acids. The CDR3 DNA sequence: TGTGCCAGCAGTTTAACAGGGAGTCAGAATGAGCAGTTCTTC. It specifies CASSLTGSQNEQFF.

The CDR3 sequence: CSAYGIWDGYTF. DNA for the CDR3: TGCAGCGCTTACGGGATATGGGATGGCTACACCTTC. The chain couples TRBV29-1 to TRBJ1-2; D call uncertain. This CDR3 is built from 12 residues. Germline-derived CDR1 and CDR2 are SQVTM and ANQGSEA. V was trimmed by 7 bases and J by 6 bases, leaving 15 bases between them.

This clonotype was detected a few times. This chain links TRBV18 with TRBJ1-5, with a weak D call TRBD1 (6 bases). V was clipped by 0 bases and J by 5 bases, with 11 bases between them. Germline values: CDR1 KGHSH, CDR2 LQKENI. The CDR3 consists of 15 residues. The CDR3 here is CASSPPNSGDQPQHF. CDR3 DNA: TGTGCCAGCTCACCACCGAATTCAGGGGATCAGCCCCAGCATTTT.

This clonotype was seen a handful of times. The chain is built from TRBV6-1 and TRBJ2-7; weak D call: TRBD2 (6 bases). Germline V lookup: CDR1 MNHNS, CDR2 SASEGT. The CDR3 is 16 residues long. The V end lost 6 bases, the J end lost 0 bases, and 18 bases lay between the germline ends. The CDR3 region is CASRTTGRTSSYEQYF. The CDR3 nucleotides are TGTGCCAGCAGAACGACGGGGAGGACGAGCTCCTACGAGCAGTACTTC.

The chain joins TRBV7-2 to TRBJ1-2; no definite D call. The CDR3 is 15 residues long. V was trimmed by 5 bases and J by 3 bases, leaving 16 bases between them. CDR1 is SGHTA, CDR2 FQGNSA, per germline. CDR3 nucleotide sequence: TGTGCCAGCAGCCCCCCCCCCCCATCCTACTATGGCTACACCTTC. Amino acids: CASSPPPPSYYGYTF.